This T cell receptor beta chain was found in a study of CXCR3-negative and CXCR3-positive naive CD8 T cells. Study-level findings and limits: CXCR3-positive naive cells had TRB CDR3s that were more hydrophobic than CXCR3-negative naive cells had. Diversity in memory CD8+ cells fell much lower than the comparably high levels seen in both naive subsets.

The TRB libraries of cDNA were built by UMI-labeled 5' RACE. For each CDR3 protein, TCRdb gives one entry from its re-call of the 5' RACE reads, without DNA. The repertoire table contains under 110,000 distinct CDR3 sequences. On this clonotype itself: The antigen remains unidentified.

The CDR3 is 14 amino acids. CDR1 is MNHEY, CDR2 SVGAGI, per germline. A CD45RO-CCR7+CD27+CD95- profile was what naive CD8+ T cells displayed. The specimen was naive CXCR3+ CD8+ T cells from blood. Indicated subset: CD45RO-CCR7+CD27+CD95- naive CD8+ T cells expressing CXCR3 (TNR3+). The chain couples TRBV6-5 to TRBJ2-3; the TCRdb call, TRBD1, lacks DNA for checking. This sequence originates from a human donor in good health. Some clones in this sample may be carry-over from other donors' samples. The CDR3 here is CASNPRGVTDTQYF.